The clone carrying this TCR beta chain was observed a handful of times. The germline V gene encodes CDR1 PRHDT and CDR2 FYEKMQ (reference sequence). V lost 5 bases, J lost 8 bases, and 12 bases lay in between. The CDR3 loop spans 12 amino acids. The sample belongs to a study of human T cells and chemical hapten exposure. At the level of the study: There were per-sample TCR yield variations, arising mainly from small pooled library volume differences.

TCRdb redid the calling of the RACE reads with MiXCR, one entry per CDR3 protein. The repertoire includes around 80,000 distinct CDR3 sequences, over 8.5% of them detected once, and approximately 1.4% sits in the top ten. Time point denoted: healthy volunteer bleed at 6 weeks. Unfractionated whole blood served as the source for total RNA extraction. The sample comprised whole blood. This clonotype was sampled from a male donor in good health. Some clones in this sample may be carry-over from other donors' samples. V is TRBV13 and J is TRBJ1-1; a weak D match, TRBD1 (5 bases). Here the CDR3 DNA reads TGTGCCAGCAGCGGGACTCCAGGGGAAGCTTTCTTT. It translates to CASSGTPGEAFF.